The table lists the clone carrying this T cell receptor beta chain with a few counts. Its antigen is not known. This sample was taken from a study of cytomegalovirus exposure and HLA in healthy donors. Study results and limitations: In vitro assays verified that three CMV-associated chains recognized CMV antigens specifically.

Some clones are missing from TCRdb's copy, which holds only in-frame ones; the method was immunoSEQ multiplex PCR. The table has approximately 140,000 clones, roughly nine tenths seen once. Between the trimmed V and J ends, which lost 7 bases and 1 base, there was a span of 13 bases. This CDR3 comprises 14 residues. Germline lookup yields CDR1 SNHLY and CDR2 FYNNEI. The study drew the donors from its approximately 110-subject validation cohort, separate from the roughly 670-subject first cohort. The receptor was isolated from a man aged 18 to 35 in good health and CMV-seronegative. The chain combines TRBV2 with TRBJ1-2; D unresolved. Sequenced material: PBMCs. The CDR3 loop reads CASTPGSINYGYTF. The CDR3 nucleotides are TGTGCCAGCACCCCGGGATCCATTAACTATGGCTACACCTTC.